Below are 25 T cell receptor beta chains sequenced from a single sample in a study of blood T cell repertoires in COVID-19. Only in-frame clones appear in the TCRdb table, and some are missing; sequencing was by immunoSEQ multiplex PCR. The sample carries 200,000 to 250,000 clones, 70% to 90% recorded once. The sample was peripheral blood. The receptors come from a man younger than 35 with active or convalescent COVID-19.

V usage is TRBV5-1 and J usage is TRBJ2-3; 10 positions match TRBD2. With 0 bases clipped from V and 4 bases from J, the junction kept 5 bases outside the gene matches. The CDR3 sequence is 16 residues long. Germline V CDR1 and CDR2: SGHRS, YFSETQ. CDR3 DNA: TGCGCCAGCAGCTTGGCCGGTAGCGGGAGGCCAGATACGCAGTATTTT. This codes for CASSLAGSGRPDTQYF.

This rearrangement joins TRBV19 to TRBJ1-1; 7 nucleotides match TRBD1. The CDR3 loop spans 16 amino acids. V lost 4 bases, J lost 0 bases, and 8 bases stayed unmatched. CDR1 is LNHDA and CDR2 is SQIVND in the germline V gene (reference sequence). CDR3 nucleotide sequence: TGTGCCAGTAGTACTCGAGCCGGGACAGTGAACACTGAAGCTTTCTTT. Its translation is CASSTRAGTVNTEAFF.

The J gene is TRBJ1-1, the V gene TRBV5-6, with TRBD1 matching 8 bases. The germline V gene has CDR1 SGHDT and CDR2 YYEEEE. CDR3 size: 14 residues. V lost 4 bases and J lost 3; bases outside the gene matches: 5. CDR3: CASSHGQGYTEAFF. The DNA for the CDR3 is TGTGCCAGCAGCCATGGACAGGGTTACACTGAAGCTTTCTTT.

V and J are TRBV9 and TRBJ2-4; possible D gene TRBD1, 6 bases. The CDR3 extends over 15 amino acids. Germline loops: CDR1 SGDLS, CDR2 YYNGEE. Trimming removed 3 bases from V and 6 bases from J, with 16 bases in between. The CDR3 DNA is TGTGCCAGCAGCGCCGGGACACTCCACGCAAACATTCAGTACTTC. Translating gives CASSAGTLHANIQYF. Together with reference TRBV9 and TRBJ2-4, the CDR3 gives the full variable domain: DSGVTQTPKHLITATGQRVTLRCSPRSGDLSVYWYQQSLDQGLQFLIQYYNGEERAKGNILERFSAQQFPDLHSELNLSSLELGDSALYFCASSAGTLHANIQYFGAGTRLSVL.

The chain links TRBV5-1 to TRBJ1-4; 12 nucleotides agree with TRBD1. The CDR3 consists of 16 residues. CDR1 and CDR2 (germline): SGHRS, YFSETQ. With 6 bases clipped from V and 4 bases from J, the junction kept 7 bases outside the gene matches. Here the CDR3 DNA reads TGCGCCAGCACTATGGGGACAGGGGGCCATAATGAAAAACTGTTTTTT. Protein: CASTMGTGGHNEKLFF.

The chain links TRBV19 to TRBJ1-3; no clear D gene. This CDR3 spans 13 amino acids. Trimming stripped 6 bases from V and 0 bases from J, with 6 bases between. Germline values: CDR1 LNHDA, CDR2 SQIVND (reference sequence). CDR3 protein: CASSTTSGNTIYF. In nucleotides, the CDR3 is TGTGCCAGTAGCACAACCTCTGGAAACACCATATATTTT.

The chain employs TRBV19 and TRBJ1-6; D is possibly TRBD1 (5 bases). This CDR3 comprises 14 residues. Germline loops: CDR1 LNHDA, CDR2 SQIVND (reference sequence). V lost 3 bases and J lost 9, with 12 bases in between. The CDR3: CASSIGGAASPLHF. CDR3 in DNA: TGTGCCAGTAGTATCGGGGGTGCGGCTTCACCCCTCCACTTT.

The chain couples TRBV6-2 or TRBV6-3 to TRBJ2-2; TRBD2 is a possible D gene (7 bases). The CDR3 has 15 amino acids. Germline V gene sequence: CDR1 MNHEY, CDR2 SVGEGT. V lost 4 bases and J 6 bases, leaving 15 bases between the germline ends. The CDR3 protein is CASSFRGAVAGELFF. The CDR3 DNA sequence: TGTGCCAGCAGTTTTCGGGGGGCAGTCGCCGGGGAGCTGTTTTTT.

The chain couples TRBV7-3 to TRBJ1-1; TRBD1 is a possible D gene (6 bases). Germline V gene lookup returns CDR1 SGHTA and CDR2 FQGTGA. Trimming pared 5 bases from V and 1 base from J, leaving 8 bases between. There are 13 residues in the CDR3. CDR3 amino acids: CASSKGQNTEAFF. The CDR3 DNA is TGTGCCAGCAGCAAGGGACAGAACACTGAAGCTTTCTTT. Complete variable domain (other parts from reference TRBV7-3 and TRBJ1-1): GAGVSQTPSNKVTEKGKYVELRCDPISGHTALYWYRQSLGQGPEFLIYFQGTGAADDSGLPNDRFFAVRPEGSVSTLKIQRTERGDSAVYLCASSKGQNTEAFFGQGTRLTVV.

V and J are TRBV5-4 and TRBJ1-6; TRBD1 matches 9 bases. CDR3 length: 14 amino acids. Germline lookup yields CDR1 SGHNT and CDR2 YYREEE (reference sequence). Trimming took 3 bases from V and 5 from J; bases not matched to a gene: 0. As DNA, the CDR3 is TGTGCCAGCAGCTGGGACAGGGATAATTCACCCCTCCACTTT. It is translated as CASSWDRDNSPLHF.

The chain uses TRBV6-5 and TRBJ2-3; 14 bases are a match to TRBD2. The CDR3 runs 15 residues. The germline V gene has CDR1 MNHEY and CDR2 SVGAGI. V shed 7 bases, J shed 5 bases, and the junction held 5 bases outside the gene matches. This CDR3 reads CASKGLAGAGDTQYF. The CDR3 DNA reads TGTGCCAGCAAGGGACTAGCGGGGGCCGGAGATACGCAGTATTTT.

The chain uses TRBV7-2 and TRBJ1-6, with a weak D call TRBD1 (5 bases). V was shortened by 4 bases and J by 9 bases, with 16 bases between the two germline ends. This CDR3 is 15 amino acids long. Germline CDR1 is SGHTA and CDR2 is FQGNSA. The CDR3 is CASSYEPGVGSPLHF. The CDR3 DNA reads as TGTGCCAGCAGCTACGAGCCGGGGGTGGGTTCACCCCTCCACTTT.

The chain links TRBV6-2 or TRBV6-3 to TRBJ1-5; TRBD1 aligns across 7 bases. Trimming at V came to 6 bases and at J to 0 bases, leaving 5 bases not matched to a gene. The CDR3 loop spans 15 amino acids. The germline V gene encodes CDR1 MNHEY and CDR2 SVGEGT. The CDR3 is CASSTGAYSNQPQHF. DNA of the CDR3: TGTGCCAGCAGCACAGGGGCCTATAGCAATCAGCCCCAGCATTTT.

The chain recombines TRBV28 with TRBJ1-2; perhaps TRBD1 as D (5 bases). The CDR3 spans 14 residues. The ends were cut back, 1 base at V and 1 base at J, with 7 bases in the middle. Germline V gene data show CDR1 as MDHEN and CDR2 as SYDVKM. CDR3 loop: CASSLSGNNYGYTF. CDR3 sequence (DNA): TGTGCCAGCAGTTTATCAGGGAATAACTATGGCTACACCTTC.

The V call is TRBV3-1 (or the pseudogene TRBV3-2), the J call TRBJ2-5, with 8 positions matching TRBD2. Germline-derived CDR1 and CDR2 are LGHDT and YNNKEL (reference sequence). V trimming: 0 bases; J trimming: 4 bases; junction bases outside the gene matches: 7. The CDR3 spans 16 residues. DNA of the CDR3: TGTGCCAGCAGCCAAGATCTTACGGGAGGGTTAGAGACCCAGTACTTC. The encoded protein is CASSQDLTGGLETQYF.

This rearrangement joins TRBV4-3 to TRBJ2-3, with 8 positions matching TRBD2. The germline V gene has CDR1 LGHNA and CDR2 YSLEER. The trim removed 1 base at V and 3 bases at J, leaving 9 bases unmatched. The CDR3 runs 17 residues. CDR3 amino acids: CASSQGGGAGVTDTQYF. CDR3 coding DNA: TGCGCCAGCAGCCAAGGTGGAGGAGCGGGAGTGACAGATACGCAGTATTTT.

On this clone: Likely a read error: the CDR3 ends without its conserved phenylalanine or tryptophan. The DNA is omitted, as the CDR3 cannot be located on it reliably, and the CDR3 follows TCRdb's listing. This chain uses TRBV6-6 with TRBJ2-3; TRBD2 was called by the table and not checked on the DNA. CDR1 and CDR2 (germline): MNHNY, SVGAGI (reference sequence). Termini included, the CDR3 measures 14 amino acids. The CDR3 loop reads CASSYSPGTHEPIC.

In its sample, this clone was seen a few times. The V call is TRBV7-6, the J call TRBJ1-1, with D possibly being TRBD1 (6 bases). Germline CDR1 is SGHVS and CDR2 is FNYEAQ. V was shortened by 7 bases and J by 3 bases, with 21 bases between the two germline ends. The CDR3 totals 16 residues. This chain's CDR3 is CASTPLARGWDTEAFF. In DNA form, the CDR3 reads TGTGCCAGCACCCCCTTAGCCAGGGGATGGGACACTGAAGCTTTCTTT.

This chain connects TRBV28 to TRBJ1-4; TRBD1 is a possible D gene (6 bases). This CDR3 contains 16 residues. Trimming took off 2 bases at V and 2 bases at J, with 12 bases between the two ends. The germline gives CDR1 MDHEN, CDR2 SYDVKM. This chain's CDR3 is CASSLRRGGTNEKLFF. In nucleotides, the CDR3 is TGTGCCAGCAGTTTAAGGCGGGGGGGCACTAATGAAAAACTGTTTTTT.

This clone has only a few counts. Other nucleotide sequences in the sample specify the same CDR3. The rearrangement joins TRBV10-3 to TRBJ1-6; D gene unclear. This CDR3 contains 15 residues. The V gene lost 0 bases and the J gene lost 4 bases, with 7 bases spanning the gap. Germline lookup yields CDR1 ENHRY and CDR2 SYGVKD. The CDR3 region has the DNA TGTGCCATCAGTGAGTCGGCAGGTTATAATTCACCCCTCCACTTT. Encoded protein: CAISESAGYNSPLHF.

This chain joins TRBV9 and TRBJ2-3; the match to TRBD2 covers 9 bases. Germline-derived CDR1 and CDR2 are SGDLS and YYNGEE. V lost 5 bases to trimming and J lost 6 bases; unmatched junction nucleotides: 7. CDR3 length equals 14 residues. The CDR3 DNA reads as TGTGCCAGCAGTGAGGGACTAGCTCACGATACGCAGTATTTT. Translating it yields CASSEGLAHDTQYF.

The CDR3 here is CASSKRVLTGELFF. DNA of the CDR3: TGTGCCAGTAGTAAAAGAGTTCTCACCGGGGAGCTGTTTTTT. The rearrangement joins TRBV19 to TRBJ2-2; D unresolved. Trimming removed 4 bases from V and 4 bases from J, with 10 bases in between. There are 14 residues in the CDR3. The germline gives CDR1 LNHDA, CDR2 SQIVND (reference sequence).

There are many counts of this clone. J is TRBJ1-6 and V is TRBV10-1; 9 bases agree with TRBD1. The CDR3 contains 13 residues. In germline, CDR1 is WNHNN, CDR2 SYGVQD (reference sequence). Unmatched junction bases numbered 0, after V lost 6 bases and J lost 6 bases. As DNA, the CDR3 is TGCGCCAGCAGGGGACAGGGTAATTCACCCCTCCACTTT. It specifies CASRGQGNSPLHF.

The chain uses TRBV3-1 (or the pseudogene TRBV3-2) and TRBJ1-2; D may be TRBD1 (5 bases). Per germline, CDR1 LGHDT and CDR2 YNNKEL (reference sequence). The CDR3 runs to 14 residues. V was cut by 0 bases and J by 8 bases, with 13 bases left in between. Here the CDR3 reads CASSQEGGGGGYTF. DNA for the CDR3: TGTGCCAGCAGCCAAGAAGGAGGCGGGGGAGGCTACACCTTC.

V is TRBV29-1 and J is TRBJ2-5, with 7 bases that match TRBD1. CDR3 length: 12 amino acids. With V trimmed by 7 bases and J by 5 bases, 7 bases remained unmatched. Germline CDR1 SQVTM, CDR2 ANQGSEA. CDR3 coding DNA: TGCAGCGGCTACGCAGGGGGTGAGACCCAGTACTTC. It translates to CSGYAGGETQYF.